The 24 T cell receptor beta chains below all came from one sample that was sequenced in a study of cytomegalovirus exposure and HLA in healthy donors. Method: immunoSEQ multiplex PCR; TCRdb's copy keeps in-frame clones and lacks some. The repertoire holds some 64,000 clones, with approximately 95% as singletons. Input material: PBMCs. These receptors originate from a young woman in good health and CMV-seronegative.

This clone was counted once. The rearrangement links TRBV7-2 to TRBJ1-5; the D gene is possibly TRBD1 (5 bases). The CDR3 is 15 amino acids. Germline CDR1 reads SGHTA; CDR2 reads FQGNSA. The V gene lost 0 bases and the J gene lost 3 bases, with 9 bases spanning the gap. The CDR3 loop reads CASSLAGGDNQPQHF. The DNA of the CDR3 is TGTGCCAGCAGCTTAGCGGGGGGGGACAATCAGCCCCAGCATTTT.

This chain uses TRBV6-5 with TRBJ1-5, with TRBD1 matching 7 bases. Germline values: CDR1 MNHEY, CDR2 SVGAGI. Germline trimming cut 6 bases from V and 6 bases from J; bases unmatched to any gene: 8. This CDR3 has 14 residues. This chain's CDR3 is CASSPGQVVQPQHF. In nucleotides, the CDR3 is TGTGCCAGCAGCCCTGGACAGGTGGTTCAGCCCCAGCATTTT.

The V and J genes are TRBV19 and TRBJ2-7, with 8 bases matching TRBD2. The CDR3 is made up of 14 amino acids. The V gene's germline CDR1 is LNHDA and CDR2 SQIVND (reference sequence). J lost 2 bases, V lost 5 bases, and 5 bases had no gene match. The CDR3 loop is CASSPTGGAYEQYF. DNA of the CDR3: TGTGCCAGTAGTCCCACCGGGGGGGCCTACGAGCAGTACTTC.

This chain uses TRBV7-8 with TRBJ1-1; D might be TRBD1 (5 bases). The CDR3 extends over 14 amino acids. V was trimmed by 3 bases and J by 8 bases, leaving 16 bases between them. Germline CDR1 is SGHVS and CDR2 is FQNEAQ. The chain's CDR3 is CASSFGPGGLEAFF. The CDR3 DNA reads as TGTGCCAGCAGCTTCGGACCGGGGGGACTCGAAGCTTTCTTT.

This chain connects TRBV27 to TRBJ2-5, with a tentative D call TRBD2 (6 bases). The germline V and J ends were trimmed by 3 bases and 9 bases, with 14 bases remaining between them. This CDR3 spans 13 amino acids. From germline, CDR1 is MNHEY and CDR2 SMNVEV (reference sequence). CDR3 loop: CASSLERPGAQYF. As DNA, the CDR3 is TGTGCCAGCAGTTTGGAGCGACCGGGGGCCCAGTACTTC.

This clone has a single count. V is TRBV19 and J is TRBJ2-7; TRBD1 aligns across 7 bases. There are 14 residues in the CDR3. The ends lost 3 bases at V and 0 bases at J; junction bases unmatched: 2. Germline assignment: CDR1 LNHDA and CDR2 SQIVND (reference sequence). As DNA, the CDR3 is TGTGCCAGTAGTATCCGGGACAGCTCCTACGAGCAGTACTTC. The encoded protein is CASSIRDSSYEQYF.

The rearrangement links TRBV4-1 to TRBJ2-1; TRBD2 agrees at 8 bases. Germline lookup yields CDR1 MGHRA and CDR2 YSYEKL. CDR3 length: 15 residues. The ends lost 4 bases at V and 6 bases at J; junction bases unmatched: 8. CDR3 DNA sequence: TGCGCCAGCAGCCCTCGGGGGGGCCTGGCCAATGAGCAGTTCTTC. This codes for CASSPRGGLANEQFF.

The chain uses TRBV27 and TRBJ1-3; D remains ambiguous. The CDR3 sequence is 16 residues long. V gave up 2 bases and J gave up 0 bases, with 11 bases separating them. CDR1 and CDR2 (germline): MNHEY, SMNVEV (reference sequence). In nucleotides, the CDR3 is TGTGCCAGCAGTTTAGTGCTGGGCAGCTCTGGAAACACCATATATTTT. It yields the protein CASSLVLGSSGNTIYF.

The chain recombines TRBV5-1 with TRBJ2-5, with no clear D. Germline lookup yields CDR1 SGHRS and CDR2 YFSETQ. The ends were cut back, 4 bases at V and 0 bases at J, with 10 bases in the middle. The CDR3 spans 14 residues. For the CDR3, the DNA is TGCGCCAGCAGCCCTGGCGGCAACCAAGAGACCCAGTACTTC. This sequence encodes CASSPGGNQETQYF.

This chain joins TRBV19 and TRBJ1-2; TRBD1 matches 7 bases. The V and J ends lost 5 bases and 8 bases, in that order; junction bases with no gene match: 8. The CDR3 has 13 residues. From germline, CDR1 is LNHDA and CDR2 SQIVND (reference sequence). CDR3 loop: CASSFLTGPGYTF. CDR3 sequence (DNA): TGTGCCAGTAGTTTCCTGACAGGGCCGGGCTACACCTTC.

The chain couples TRBV10-3 to TRBJ1-1; D not certain. In germline, CDR1 is ENHRY, CDR2 SYGVKD. The ends were cut back, 4 bases at V and 3 bases at J, with 9 bases in the middle. The CDR3 is made up of 13 amino acids. For the CDR3, the DNA is TGTGCCATCAGTGTCCTAGTGGACACTGAAGCTTTCTTT. Protein: CAISVLVDTEAFF.

The rearrangement links TRBV21-1 to TRBJ2-7; the table assigns TRBD1, which was not confirmed against the DNA. TRBV21-1 is noted as a pseudogene. The CDR3 extends over 18 amino acids. This CDR3 is CASSKDPPRDRAPYEQYF. As DNA, the CDR3 is TGTGCCAGCAGCAAAGACCCCCCCCGGGACAGGGCCCCCTACGAGCAGTACTTC.

DNA for the CDR3: TGTGCCAGCAGTCCTACGAACAGGGGTGGTGGCTACACCTTC. Translated: CASSPTNRGGGYTF. The genes are TRBV6-4 and TRBJ1-2; 7 bases agree with TRBD1. The junction had 10 bases not matched to a gene; V was cut back by 5 bases and J by 7 bases. The CDR3 is 14 residues long. Looked up from germline, CDR1 is MRHNA and CDR2 is SNTAGT.

The chain recombines TRBV11-2 with TRBJ2-3; 9 bases are a match to TRBD2. In germline, CDR1 is SGHAT, CDR2 FQNNGV. CDR3 length: 16 amino acids. The junction had 9 bases not matched to a gene; V was cut back by 2 bases and J by 6 bases. The CDR3 is CASSLIGSGSWDTQYF. The CDR3 nucleotides read TGTGCCAGCAGCTTAATAGGTAGCGGGAGCTGGGATACGCAGTATTTT.

The chain joins TRBV30 to TRBJ1-2; a weak D match, TRBD1 (6 bases). Trimming removed 4 bases at V and 2 bases at J, with 11 bases between. The CDR3 totals 13 residues. The germline CDR1 and CDR2 sequences are GTSNPN and SVGIG (reference sequence). The CDR3 DNA reads TGTGCCTGGACCCCACAGGGCAACTATGGCTACACCTTC. Translation: CAWTPQGNYGYTF.

This clone was seen a single time. CDR3 loop: CASSRRVLAGNEQFF. The CDR3 DNA follows: TGTGCCAGCAGCCGAAGGGTGCTAGCGGGCAATGAGCAGTTCTTC. The chain joins TRBV7-2 to TRBJ2-1; 8 bases line up with TRBD2. This CDR3 region has 15 residues. V was pared by 5 bases and J by 6 bases, with 9 bases of the junction left unmatched. CDR1 SGHTA and CDR2 FQGNSA come from the germline V gene.

The chain couples TRBV7-3 to TRBJ1-1; D is perhaps TRBD1 (5 bases). Looked up from germline, CDR1 is SGHTA and CDR2 is FQGTGA. V lost 1 base to trimming and J lost 2 bases, with 11 bases between them. The CDR3 is 15 residues long. In DNA, the CDR3 is TGTGCCAGCAGCTTAATGGGGCGGGGCAACACTGAAGCTTTCTTT. It specifies CASSLMGRGNTEAFF.

This clone was seen a single time. V and J are TRBV29-1 and TRBJ2-3; D is possibly TRBD1 (5 bases). The germline V gene encodes CDR1 SQVTM and CDR2 ANQGSEA. V was shortened by 3 bases and J by 0 bases, with 13 bases between the two germline ends. The CDR3 has 15 amino acids. CDR3 amino acids: CSVDRGAASTDTQYF. The CDR3 nucleotides read TGCAGCGTTGACCGTGGGGCAGCGAGCACAGATACGCAGTATTTT.

The chain has TRBV19 and TRBJ1-5; D is unresolved. V lost 3 bases to trimming and J lost 1 base, with 10 bases between them. CDR3 length: 15 residues. Germline assignment: CDR1 LNHDA and CDR2 SQIVND (reference sequence). CDR3 nucleotide sequence: TGTGCCAGTAGTATCTGGGAGGGAAGCAATCAGCCCCAGCATTTT. It yields the protein CASSIWEGSNQPQHF.

The chain employs TRBV7-7 and TRBJ2-5; 7 nucleotides agree with TRBD2. Germline V gives CDR1 SSHAT, CDR2 FNYEAQ (reference sequence). V was pared by 1 base and J by 5 bases, with 13 bases of the junction left unmatched. The CDR3 is 17 amino acids. The CDR3 DNA reads as TGTGCCAGCAGCTTAGGCCCTGGCGGGGGATTGGGGGAGACCCAGTACTTC. Protein sequence: CASSLGPGGGLGETQYF. Filled out from reference TRBV7-7 and TRBJ2-5, the complete variable domain reads GAGVSQSPRYKVTKRGQDVTLRCDPISSHATLYWYQQALGQGPEFLTYFNYEAQPDKSGLPSDRFSAERPEGSISTLTIQRTEQRDSAMYRCASSLGPGGGLGETQYFGPGTRLLVL.

The chain carries TRBV7-2 and TRBJ1-2, with TRBD1 matching 7 bases. The CDR3 contains 15 residues. In germline, CDR1 is SGHTA, CDR2 FQGNSA. The J segment lost 7 bases and the V segment lost 2 bases, leaving 10 bases of the junction unmatched. The CDR3, as DNA: TGTGCCAGCAGCTTAATTATTGGGCAGGGGGGTGGCTACACCTTC. It codes for CASSLIIGQGGGYTF.

The V call is TRBV18, the J call TRBJ1-6, with D unresolved. The V end lost 2 bases, the J end lost 8 bases, and 7 bases lay between the germline ends. This CDR3 has 13 amino acids. CDR1 is KGHSH, CDR2 LQKENI, per germline. The CDR3 nucleotides read TGTGCCAGCTCACCAACTCGGGATTCACCCCTCCACTTT. It encodes CASSPTRDSPLHF.

The V and J genes are TRBV18 and TRBJ2-4; D is unclear. The V and J ends lost 0 bases and 0 bases respectively, with 3 bases between them. This CDR3 has 14 residues. Looked up from germline, CDR1 is KGHSH and CDR2 is LQKENI. The CDR3 nucleotides read TGTGCCAGCTCACCACCTCTAGCCAAAAACATTCAGTACTTC. Translated: CASSPPLAKNIQYF.

The CDR3 is CASSRDNYNEQFF. The CDR3 DNA reads as TGTGCCAGTAGTAGGGACAACTACAATGAGCAGTTCTTC. The chain recombines TRBV19 with TRBJ2-1, with TRBD1 as a possible D gene (6 bases). V was clipped by 4 bases and J by 3 bases, with 7 bases between them. The germline gives CDR1 LNHDA, CDR2 SQIVND (reference sequence). The CDR3 sequence is 13 residues long.